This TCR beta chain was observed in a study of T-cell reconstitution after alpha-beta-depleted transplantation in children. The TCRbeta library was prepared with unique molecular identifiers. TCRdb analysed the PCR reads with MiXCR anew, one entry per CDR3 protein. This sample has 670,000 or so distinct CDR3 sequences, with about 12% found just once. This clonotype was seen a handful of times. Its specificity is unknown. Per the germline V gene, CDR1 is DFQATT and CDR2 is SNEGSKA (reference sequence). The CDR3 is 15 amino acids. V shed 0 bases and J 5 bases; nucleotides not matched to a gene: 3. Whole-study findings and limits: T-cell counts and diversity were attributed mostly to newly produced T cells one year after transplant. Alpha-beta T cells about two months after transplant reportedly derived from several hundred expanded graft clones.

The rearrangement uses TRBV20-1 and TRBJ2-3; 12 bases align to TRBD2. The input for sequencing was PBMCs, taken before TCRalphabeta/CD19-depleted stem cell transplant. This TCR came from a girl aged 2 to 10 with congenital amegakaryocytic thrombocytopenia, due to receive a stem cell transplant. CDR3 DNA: TGCAGTGCTAGAGATCTAGCGGGAGGGGAAGATACGCAGTATTTT. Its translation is CSARDLAGGEDTQYF.